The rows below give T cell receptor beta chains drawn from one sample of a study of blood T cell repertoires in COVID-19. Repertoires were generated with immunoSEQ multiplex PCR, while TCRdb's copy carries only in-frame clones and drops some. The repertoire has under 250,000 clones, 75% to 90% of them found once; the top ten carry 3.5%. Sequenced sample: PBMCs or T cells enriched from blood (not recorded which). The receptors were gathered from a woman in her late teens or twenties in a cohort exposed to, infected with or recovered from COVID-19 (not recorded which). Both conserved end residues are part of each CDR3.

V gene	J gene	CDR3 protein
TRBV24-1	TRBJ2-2	CATQPGHTGELFF
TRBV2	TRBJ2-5	CASKRGGRETQYF
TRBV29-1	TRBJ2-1	CSVEDRGSEQFF
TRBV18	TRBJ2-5	CASSPERQGSETQYF
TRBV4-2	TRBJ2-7	CASSQDLVREVLTYEQYF
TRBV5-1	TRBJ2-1	CASSLATSGATNEQFF
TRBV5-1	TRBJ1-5	CASSRDSRNQPQHF
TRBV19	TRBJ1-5	CASSIWGSVGHHQPQHF
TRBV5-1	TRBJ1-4	CASSSEGNNEKLFF
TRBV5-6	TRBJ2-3	CASSFMTGPDTQYF
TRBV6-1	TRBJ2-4	CASSEGGGQGLDIQYF
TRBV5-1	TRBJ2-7	CASSLGQGAHEQYF
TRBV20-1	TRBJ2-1	CSARTSIEQFF